This is a list of T cell receptor beta chains from one sample in a study of blood T cell repertoires in COVID-19. Libraries were prepared by immunoSEQ multiplex PCR; TCRdb keeps only in-frame clonotypes and omits some of them. The data hold around 94,000 clones, with 87% observed a single time. Sequenced: peripheral blood. Receptors were obtained from a woman aged 45-65 years with COVID-19, enrolled during active disease. CDR3s include the opening cysteine and the closing phenylalanine or tryptophan. Fields, in order: J gene, V gene, D gene, clone size, CDR3 DNA, CDR3 protein. A D gene is named only where the DNA matches it firmly. Not all rows give a size; the values are once, few, many and, for expanded clones, a class.

TRBJ1-6 TRBV3-1/TRBV3-2 . . TGTGCCAGCAGCCAAGTCAGCGGCGGTAATTCACCCCTCCACTTT CASSQVSGGNSPLHF
TRBJ2-7 TRBV3-1/TRBV3-2 . . TGTGCCAGCAGCCAGACTTACTTCTACGAGCAGTACTTC CASSQTYFYEQYF
TRBJ2-1 TRBV12-5 TRBD1 . TGTGCTAGTGGTTTGGTAACAGGGGACACACACAATGAGCAGTTCTTC CASGLVTGDTHNEQFF
TRBJ1-4 TRBV2 . . TGTGCCAGCAGTGGGTCCAGGGATGAAAAACTGTTTTTT CASSGSRDEKLFF
TRBJ1-3 TRBV5-5 . once TGTGCCAGCAGCAAGGACAGTTTCTCTGGAAACACCATATATTTT CASSKDSFSGNTIYF
TRBJ2-1 TRBV6-5 . . TGTGCATCCAATCTCGGTGATGAGCAGTTCTTC CASNLGDEQFF
TRBJ1-2 TRBV3-1/TRBV3-2 TRBD1 . TGTGCCAGCAGCCAGTTACCACAGGGGGCCGCGGGCTACACCTTC CASSQLPQGAAGYTF
TRBJ1-5 TRBV6-6 TRBD1 . TGTGCCAGCAGTTGGGCAACAGGGGAAAATCAGCCCCAGCATTTT CASSWATGENQPQHF
TRBJ1-5 TRBV19 . . TGTGCCAGTTCCTGGGGGGGGGCACAGCCCCAGCATTTT CASSWGGAQPQHF
TRBJ2-3 TRBV14 . . TGTGCCAGCAGCCTTACCCTGGGGCCCACAGATACGCAGTATTTT CASSLTLGPTDTQYF
TRBJ1-2 TRBV10-3 TRBD1 . TGTGCCATCAGAAAACGGGACAGCCTTGACTATGGCTACACCTTC CAIRKRDSLDYGYTF
TRBJ1-1 TRBV28 TRBD1 . TGTGCCAGCAGCAGCACCGGGACAGGGGAAACTGAAGCTTTCTTT CASSSTGTGETEAFF
TRBJ1-1 TRBV19 TRBD1 . TGTGCCAGTAGTACGACAGGGGGGAACACTGAAGCTTTCTTT CASSTTGGNTEAFF
TRBJ2-7 TRBV7-3 . . TGTGCCAGCAGCCCGGGACACCTGGGCTACGAGCAGTACTTC CASSPGHLGYEQYF
TRBJ2-1 TRBV2 . . TGTGCCAGCAGTGATGGAGGGGCGTCTACAAATGAGCAGTTCTTC CASSDGGASTNEQFF
TRBJ2-3 TRBV7-2 TRBD1 . TGTGCCAGCAGCTTCGGTTCTTTGGGACAGGGTAATACGCAGTATTTT CASSFGSLGQGNTQYF
TRBJ1-1 TRBV3-1/TRBV3-2 . . TGTGCCAGCAGCCGGGGGGAGAGGTTGACTGAAGCTTTCTTT CASSRGERLTEAFF
TRBJ2-3 TRBV9 . . TGTGCCAGCAGCGTAGATAGCAGGGGTAGCACAGATACGCAGTATTTT CASSVDSRGSTDTQYF
TRBJ1-6 TRBV29-1 . . TGCAGCGTACAACAGGGAAGCGCCTATAATTCACCCCTCCACTTT CSVQQGSAYNSPLHF
TRBJ1-1 TRBV7-9 TRBD1 . TGTGCCAGCAGCTTAAGTCGACGTTCCGACAGGGTGCGGAACACTGAAGCTTTCTTT CASSLSRRSDRVRNTEAFF
TRBJ1-6 TRBV27 . . TGTGCCAGCAGTTTAATTACAGTTGGTAATTCACCCCTCCACTTT CASSLITVGNSPLHF
TRBJ2-3 TRBV3-1/TRBV3-2 TRBD2 . TGTGCCAGCAGCCAAGAAGCAGGCGGGACTATGAAAGACACAGATACGCAGTATTTT CASSQEAGGTMKDTDTQYF
TRBJ2-7 TRBV18 . . TGTGCCAGCTCACCACCGTCAGGCCCCCTTTCCTACGAGCAGTACTTC CASSPPSGPLSYEQYF
TRBJ2-7 TRBV28 . . TGTGCCAGCAGTTTGGGGGGTCGGACCTACGAGCAGTACTTC CASSLGGRTYEQYF
TRBJ1-1 TRBV11-2 . . TGTGCCAGCAGCTTAGGAACAGGTGAAGCTTTCTTT CASSLGTGEAFF
TRBJ1-1 TRBV4-1 TRBD1 . TGCGCCAGCAGCCACACTGTATGGCGGACAGGCTCCTTTACGGGGACTGAAGCTTTCTTT CASSHTVWRTGSFTGTEAFF
TRBJ1-6 TRBV18 . . TGTGCCAGCTCACCGAGCTCCTATAATTCACCCCTCCACTTT CASSPSSYNSPLHF
TRBJ1-5 TRBV18 . . TGTGCCAGCTCACCAGGGGGGGGGCCTAGAAGCAATCAGCCCCAGCATTTT CASSPGGGPRSNQPQHF
TRBJ2-7 TRBV4-3 . . TGCGCCAGCAGCCAGGACAAAGCCTACGAGCAGTACTTC CASSQDKAYEQYF
TRBJ2-3 TRBV7-2 . . TGTGCCAGCAGCTTATCGAGGGCTAGCACAGATACGCAGTATTTT CASSLSRASTDTQYF
TRBJ2-3 TRBV4-2 TRBD2 . TGTGCCAGCAGCCAAGATCCCCCCTTTAGCGGGGGGGCTATAGATACGCAGTATTTT CASSQDPPFSGGAIDTQYF
TRBJ1-2 TRBV4-1 TRBD1 . TGCGCCAGCAGCCCGGGACAGAGCTCGGCCGGGGGCTACACCTTC CASSPGQSSAGGYTF
TRBJ2-1 TRBV4-1 TRBD2 once TGCGCCAGCAGCCAAGCTACGGGGGGGGATTACAATGAGCAGTTCTTC CASSQATGGDYNEQFF
TRBJ1-1 TRBV5-1 TRBD1 . TGCGCCAGCAGAACCGGGACAGAGAACACTGAAGCTTTCTTT CASRTGTENTEAFF
TRBJ2-7 TRBV23-1 . . TGCGCCAGCAGTCAATGGGACTTTTCCTACGAGCAGTACTTC CASSQWDFSYEQYF
TRBJ2-7 TRBV12-5 . once TGTGCTAGTGGCCCTCGGGGGAGCTACGAGCAGTACTTC CASGPRGSYEQYF
TRBJ1-1 TRBV30 TRBD1 . TGTGCCTGGAGTGTACCGGGACAGGGGGCGCGAACTGAAGCTTTCTTT CAWSVPGQGARTEAFF
TRBJ1-2 TRBV10-3 . once TGTGCCATCAGTGAGTCCACGGACTATGGCTACACCTTC CAISESTDYGYTF
TRBJ1-1 TRBV3-1/TRBV3-2 . once TGTGCCAGCAGCCATGCCGGGACTGGGACTGAAGCTTTCTTT CASSHAGTGTEAFF
TRBJ1-1 TRBV30 . . TGTGCCTGGACGAGGGATAGGTACACTGAAGCTTTCTTT CAWTRDRYTEAFF
TRBJ1-2 TRBV6-5 . . TGTGCCAGCAGCTTCCTCGGGGTTGGTGGCTACACCTTC CASSFLGVGGYTF
TRBJ2-5 TRBV2 TRBD1 . TGTGCCAGAAGAGGGACAGCCTCTGGGACCCAGTACTTC CARRGTASGTQYF
TRBJ1-2 TRBV10-2 . . TGCGCCAGCAGTGAGTCGGTTGCAGTTGGCTACACCTTC CASSESVAVGYTF
TRBJ1-2 TRBV4-3 TRBD1 . TGCGCCAGCAGCCTCGACCGTGTGGGACAGGGGATCGACTATGGCTACACCTTC CASSLDRVGQGIDYGYTF
TRBJ1-6 TRBV6-5 . . TGTGCCAGCTTGTCTCGGCAGAGGAATAATTCACCCCTCCACTTT CASLSRQRNNSPLHF
TRBJ1-1 TRBV6-5 TRBD1 . TGTGCCAGCAGGAGGGACAGGGTGAGATACACTGAAGCTTTCTTT CASRRDRVRYTEAFF
TRBJ1-4 TRBV29-1 . . TGCAGCGTTGGCTTAACAGGGTCAACTAATGAAAAACTGTTTTTT CSVGLTGSTNEKLFF
TRBJ2-3 TRBV30 . . TGTGCCTGGAGTGACAGGGGACTCACAGATACGCAGTATTTT CAWSDRGLTDTQYF
TRBJ2-7 TRBV5-6 . once TGTGCCAGCAGCTTAAAAAACAGGGAATGGTACGAGCAGTACTTC CASSLKNREWYEQYF
TRBJ1-5 TRBV6-1 . once TGTGCCAGCAGTGAAGCGTCCCTTGGCAATCAGCCCCAGCATTTT CASSEASLGNQPQHF
TRBJ2-7 TRBV7-7 TRBD1 . TGTGCCAGCAGCTTAGGGGACAGGGCCTCCTACGAGCAGTACTTC CASSLGDRASYEQYF